This T cell receptor beta chain was recorded in a study of cytomegalovirus exposure and HLA in healthy donors. Broader study findings: Reportedly, cytomegalovirus status was diagnosed with high sensitivity and specificity. Some V segments could not be told apart, so they were left out, TRBV6-2 and TRBV6-3 among them. The only immune exposure information that was available was CMV serostatus.

The CDR3 sequence is 13 residues long. Germline V gene sequence: CDR1 SEHNR, CDR2 FQNEAQ (reference sequence). The V and J ends lost 1 base and 4 bases respectively, with 8 bases between them. Primers: 60 Vbeta forward and 13 Jbeta reverse. Assay used: immunoSEQ multiplex PCR; TCRdb lists only in-frame clones, some missing. Counted here are around 120,000 clones, 65% to 85% occurring once; the ten biggest clones make up 0.2% to 0.25%. About this clone itself: Its cognate antigen is unknown.

The sequence was obtained from a man between 45 and 60 years old in good health and CMV-seronegative. The sequencing input was PBMCs. J is TRBJ2-7 and V is TRBV7-9, with a weak D call TRBD1 (5 bases). CDR3 nucleotide sequence: TGTGCCAGCAGCTTAGGACAGCTATACGAGCAGTACTTC. This codes for CASSLGQLYEQYF. Using reference TRBV7-9 and TRBJ2-7 for the parts outside the CDR3, the full variable domain is DTGVSQNPRHKITKRGQNVTFRCDPISEHNRLYWYRQTLGQGPEFLTYFQNEAQLEKSRLLSDRFSAERPKGSFSTLEIQRTEQGDSAMYLCASSLGQLYEQYFGPGTRLTVT.